This T cell receptor (beta chain) came from a study of CD8 T cells in Susac syndrome. Germline V lookup: CDR1 GTSNPN, CDR2 SVGIG (reference sequence). The CDR3 length is 13 residues. V was cut by 4 bases and J by 2 bases, with 8 bases left in between. The RNA input was about 0.5 to 1 ug, and it was reverse transcribed with random hexamers. immunoSEQ multiplex PCR amplified TCR beta CDR3 across 54 Vbeta, 13 Jbeta. MiXCR, run by TCRdb on the immunoSEQ multiplex PCR reads, gives a single entry per CDR3 protein. The sample lists more than 110,000 distinct CDR3 sequences, just under 95% occurring once. The clonotype comes from a human donor with Susac syndrome. The rearrangement uses TRBV30 and TRBJ1-4; the D is unclear. What was sequenced was CD4+ T cells from PBMCs. The chain's CDR3 is CAWTGQTNEKLFF. The CDR3 DNA sequence: TGTGCCTGGACCGGCCAGACTAATGAAAAACTGTTTTTT.